The entry below describes one TCR beta chain. The sample belongs to a study of blood T cell repertoires in COVID-19. The repertoire was sequenced with immunoSEQ multiplex PCR; TCRdb's copy has only in-frame clones and lacks some. The table shows 150,000 to 200,000 clones, with around 79% occurring only once. The CDR3 has 11 amino acids. V was cut by 2 bases and J by 3 bases, with 4 bases left in between. Germline CDR1 reads GTSNPN; CDR2 reads SVGIG (reference sequence). The specimen sequenced was PBMCs or T cells enriched from blood (not recorded which). The chain links TRBV30 to TRBJ1-2; D remains ambiguous. This TCR was sampled from a man in his forties or fifties who had recovered from COVID-19. This chain's CDR3 is CAWSSHYGYTF. CDR3 DNA sequence: TGTGCCTGGAGTTCTCACTATGGCTACACCTTC.